These T cell receptor beta chains were read from a single sample in a study of blood T cell repertoires in COVID-19. Some clones are missing from TCRdb's copy, which holds only in-frame ones; the method was immunoSEQ multiplex PCR. The sample includes 150,000 to 200,000 clones, about nine tenths of them seen just once. Material: peripheral blood. The receptors here all came from a man in his 60s with active or convalescent COVID-19. Each CDR3 is given with its conserved first and last residue. Each record gives: clone size, V gene, D gene, J gene, CDR3 DNA, CDR3 protein. A D gene is named only where the DNA matches it firmly. Size is omitted from some rows. Given values are once, few, many or a class for expanded clones.

>.|TRBV15|TRBD1|TRBJ2-2
TGTGCCACCAGCAGAGGGACAGGGCTAACCGGGGAGCTGTTTTTT
CATSRGTGLTGELFF
>.|TRBV19|.|TRBJ2-5
TGTGCCAGTACCCAAGGTACAGGGAATGGAGAGACCCAGTACTTC
CASTQGTGNGETQYF
>.|TRBV7-6|TRBD2|TRBJ2-7
TGTGCCAGCAGCCCGGGACTAGCGGCCTACGAGCAGTACTTC
CASSPGLAAYEQYF
>.|TRBV4-2|.|TRBJ1-3
TGTGCCAGCGGGAGGGGGGCCACCTCTGGAAACACCATATATTTT
CASGRGATSGNTIYF
>.|TRBV19|.|TRBJ2-2
TGTGCCAGTAGTATTGGCGAAGGGGCGAGTAACACCGGGGAGCTGTTTTTT
CASSIGEGASNTGELFF
>.|TRBV7-9|TRBD1|TRBJ2-7
TGTGCCAGCAGCACAGGGACAGGGAACGACGAGCAGTACTTC
CASSTGTGNDEQYF
>.|TRBV11-3|TRBD1|TRBJ2-7
TGTGCCAGCAGCTCCTCCGGGACAGGGGGCAGGGAGCAGTACTTC
CASSSSGTGGREQYF
>few|TRBV6-4|.|TRBJ1-4
TGTGCCAGCAGTGTTAACGAGGGGAGGCCTAATGAAAAACTGTTTTTT
CASSVNEGRPNEKLFF
>.|TRBV11-3|TRBD1|TRBJ2-7
TGTGCCAGCAGCGAAGGGACAGGGCCGAACGAGCAGTACTTC
CASSEGTGPNEQYF
>once|TRBV6-5|.|TRBJ1-1
TGTGCCAGCAGTTACGTGCAGGGTCAAGCTTTCTTT
CASSYVQGQAFF
>.|TRBV18|.|TRBJ2-3
TGTGCCAGCTCACCTAGCTCATATACGCAGTATTTT
CASSPSSYTQYF
>once|TRBV5-1|.|TRBJ2-3
TGCGCCAGCAGCTTCCTAGCCGGAACAGATACGCAGTATTTT
CASSFLAGTDTQYF
>.|TRBV5-1|.|TRBJ1-1
TGCGCCAGCAGCTTGACGGGGGAAGCTTTCTTT
CASSLTGEAFF
>.|TRBV7-6|.|TRBJ2-2
TGTGCCAGCAGCTTAGGGCGGGCGAACACCGGGGAGCTGTTTTTT
CASSLGRANTGELFF
>.|TRBV2|TRBD1|TRBJ1-5
TGTGCCAGCAGCGGACAGGGGTTTAGCAATCAGCCCCAGCATTTT
CASSGQGFSNQPQHF
>.|TRBV29-1|.|TRBJ1-5
TGCAGCGTTGAAGTAGGAGGCGGCGTCAATCAGCCCCAGCATTTT
CSVEVGGGVNQPQHF
>.|TRBV6-5|TRBD2|TRBJ2-7
TGTGCCAGCAGTTCACTCTGGACTAGGCACTACGAGCAGTACTTC
CASSSLWTRHYEQYF
>.|TRBV6-5|.|TRBJ2-1
TGTGCCAGCAGTTACTCGGGGGCTGGCTACAATGAGCAGTTCTTC
CASSYSGAGYNEQFF
>.|TRBV18|TRBD1|TRBJ2-7
TGTGCCAGCTCACCACAGGGACAGACCTACGAGCAGTACTTC
CASSPQGQTYEQYF
>.|TRBV7-2|TRBD1|TRBJ1-6
TGTGCCAGCAGCTTAGGGGGGACAGGGTCGTTGGATTCACCCCTCCACTTT
CASSLGGTGSLDSPLHF
>.|TRBV3-1/TRBV3-2|.|TRBJ1-1
TGTGCCAGCAGTCACGGGAGGGGTACTGAAGCTTTCTTT
CASSHGRGTEAFF
>once|TRBV6-5|TRBD1|TRBJ1-3
TGTGCCAGCAAGCTTACAGGGGTATCTGGAAACACCATATATTTT
CASKLTGVSGNTIYF
>.|TRBV18|TRBD1|TRBJ2-7
TGTGCCAGCTCATCGGCCGGGACAGACAATTCCTACGAGCAGTACTTC
CASSSAGTDNSYEQYF
>.|TRBV5-5|.|TRBJ1-2
TGTGCCAGCACAGGGATCTATGGCTACACCTTC
CASTGIYGYTF